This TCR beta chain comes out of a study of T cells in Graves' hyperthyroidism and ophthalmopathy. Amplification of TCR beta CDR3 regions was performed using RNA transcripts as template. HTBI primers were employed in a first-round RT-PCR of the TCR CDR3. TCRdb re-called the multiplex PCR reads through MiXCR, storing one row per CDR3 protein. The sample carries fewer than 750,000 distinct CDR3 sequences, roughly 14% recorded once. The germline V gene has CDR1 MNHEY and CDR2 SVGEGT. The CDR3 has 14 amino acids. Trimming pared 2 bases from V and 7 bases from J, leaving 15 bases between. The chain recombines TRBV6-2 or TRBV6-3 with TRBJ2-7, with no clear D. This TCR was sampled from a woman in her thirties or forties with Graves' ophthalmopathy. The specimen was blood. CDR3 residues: CASSYTGRGREQYF. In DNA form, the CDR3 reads TGTGCCAGCAGTTACACCGGTCGTGGTAGGGAGCAGTACTTC.